This entry is about one TCR beta chain. These data are taken from a study of blood T cell repertoires in COVID-19. Across the study: Nucleic acid was either cDNA or gDNA, and it came from T cells, B-cell-depleted T cells, or PBMCs.

V dropped 5 bases and J dropped 8 bases, with 16 bases sitting between them. The length of the CDR3 is 13 residues. Germline values: CDR1 SGHRS, CDR2 YFSETQ. Enrollment of patients from Seattle took place during active infection, with longitudinal follow-up. Authors' methods: The authors estimated nucleated cell counts from reference gene primer amplification. Libraries were prepared by immunoSEQ multiplex PCR; TCRdb keeps only in-frame clonotypes and omits some of them. V and J calls and clone size follow that table, whereas D and trimming were derived from the DNA. Among 200,000 to 250,000 clones listed, 92% were seen once.

The rearrangement joins TRBV5-1 to TRBJ1-2; D gene ambiguous. This sequence originates from a man aged 55 to 70 with COVID-19, enrolled during active disease. Source material: peripheral blood. The CDR3 is CASRNTLAEGYTF. The CDR3 DNA reads TGCGCCAGCAGAAATACACTAGCGGAGGGCTACACCTTC. The full variable domain, with the rest looked up from reference TRBV5-1 and TRBJ1-2, is KAGVTQTPRYLIKTRGQQVTLSCSPISGHRSVSWYQQTPGQGLQFLFEYFSETQRNKGNFPGRFSGRQFSNSRSEMNVSTLELGDSALYLCASRNTLAEGYTFGSGTRLTVV.